This TCR beta chain was sequenced during a study of identical twins. TCRdb fed the 5' RACE reads into MiXCR, producing one record per CDR3 protein. This repertoire shows hundreds of thousands of distinct CDR3 sequences, 20% to 25% found once; its top ten account for 2.9%. Germline V gene data show CDR1 as SQVTM and CDR2 as ANQGSEA. With 7 bases removed from V and 4 bases from J, the gap between germline ends came to 10 bases. The CDR3 is 11 residues long. In addition, the sample was reused for a study of T cells expressing NK-cell markers. That paper notes: Each of a handful of donors carried dominant NKG2C+ clonotypes accounting for about 1.0-8% of CD8+ T cells.

Sequenced input: CD4+ T cells sorted from blood. The TCR was taken from a woman between 18 and 29 years old in good health. The chain is built from TRBV29-1 and TRBJ1-1, with no clear D. The CDR3 reads CSALRGTEAFF. CDR3 bases: TGCAGCGCCCTCAGAGGCACTGAAGCTTTCTTT.